Listed below are T cell receptor beta chains from one sample, sequenced in a study of T cell repertoires in cytomegalovirus infection. The antigens of these receptors remain unknown. TCRdb ran MiXCR on the reads and lists one entry per CDR3 protein. The data contain hundreds of thousands of distinct CDR3 sequences, about 30% of them singletons. This sample comprised cultured PBMCs, obtained from culture after CMV antigen stimulation. The receptors originated from a human donor in good health (CMV status not recorded). Some clones in this sample may be carry-over from other donors' samples. The conserved cysteine and the conserved F or W are not part of the CDR3 here. D genes are given only for firm matches.

J gene: TRBJ1-1; V gene: TRBV7-9; D gene: TRBD1; CDR3 protein: ASSYRDRDTEAF
J gene: TRBJ2-7; V gene: TRBV28; D gene: -; CDR3 protein: ASSLKVGGSYEQY
J gene: TRBJ2-1; V gene: TRBV20-1; D gene: -; CDR3 protein: SARQSSYNEQF
J gene: TRBJ2-7; V gene: TRBV7-8; D gene: -; CDR3 protein: ASSLGQTGYEQY
J gene: TRBJ1-2; V gene: TRBV24-1; D gene: -; CDR3 protein: ATSDYRYGYT
J gene: TRBJ1-5; V gene: TRBV7-2; D gene: TRBD1; CDR3 protein: ASSSRQGAGQPQH
J gene: TRBJ2-7; V gene: TRBV7-2; D gene: -; CDR3 protein: ASSETEGGGSYEQY
J gene: TRBJ1-2; V gene: TRBV7-9; D gene: -; CDR3 protein: ASSLESTGHGYT
J gene: TRBJ1-5; V gene: TRBV7-2; D gene: -; CDR3 protein: ASSSSGPYEPQH
J gene: TRBJ2-7; V gene: TRBV4-1; D gene: TRBD2; CDR3 protein: ASSQTAGVSYEQY
J gene: TRBJ1-2; V gene: TRBV6-1; D gene: -; CDR3 protein: ASSPNHPDSYYGYT
J gene: TRBJ1-1; V gene: TRBV7-2; D gene: -; CDR3 protein: ASSLVDGTVGTEAF
J gene: TRBJ2-7; V gene: TRBV2; D gene: -; CDR3 protein: ASSEPTGRQY
J gene: TRBJ2-3; V gene: TRBV6-1; D gene: TRBD2; CDR3 protein: ATMISGGRDTQY
J gene: TRBJ1-2; V gene: TRBV7-2; D gene: -; CDR3 protein: ASSLDLISSYLYGYT
J gene: TRBJ2-3; V gene: TRBV4-1; D gene: -; CDR3 protein: ASSPSGGQAHDTQY
J gene: TRBJ2-5; V gene: TRBV3-1; D gene: TRBD2; CDR3 protein: ASRFSGGQETQY
J gene: TRBJ2-2; V gene: TRBV6-5; D gene: -; CDR3 protein: ASTRGRRTGELF
J gene: TRBJ2-3; V gene: TRBV2; D gene: -; CDR3 protein: ASTGLQNTDTQY
J gene: TRBJ1-4; V gene: TRBV7-2; D gene: -; CDR3 protein: ASSFGPGQRIGKLF
J gene: TRBJ2-1; V gene: TRBV6-5; D gene: TRBD1; CDR3 protein: ASSYDRESYNEQF
J gene: TRBJ1-5; V gene: TRBV10-3; D gene: -; CDR3 protein: AISESNDQPQH
J gene: TRBJ1-6; V gene: TRBV6-5; D gene: -; CDR3 protein: ASSPDRFLNSPLH
J gene: TRBJ1-1; V gene: TRBV2; D gene: -; CDR3 protein: ASSVFLAGNTEAF
J gene: TRBJ2-2; V gene: TRBV5-4; D gene: TRBD1; CDR3 protein: ASSEGTGQTGELF
J gene: TRBJ2-5; V gene: TRBV7-6; D gene: TRBD2; CDR3 protein: ASSSLAGGEETQY
J gene: TRBJ1-1; V gene: TRBV4-1; D gene: -; CDR3 protein: ASSKQGLENTEAF
J gene: TRBJ1-5; V gene: TRBV6-7; D gene: -; CDR3 protein: ATPRQINQPQH
J gene: TRBJ1-5; V gene: TRBV6-6; D gene: -; CDR3 protein: ASSYPDSYQPQH
J gene: TRBJ2-7; V gene: TRBV2; D gene: -; CDR3 protein: ASSEAPAEGLEQY
J gene: TRBJ2-2; V gene: TRBV5-6; D gene: TRBD2; CDR3 protein: ASSFQLAGTGELF
J gene: TRBJ2-2; V gene: TRBV12-3/TRBV12-4; D gene: -; CDR3 protein: ASSFGRVTGELF
J gene: TRBJ2-3; V gene: TRBV6-2/TRBV6-3; D gene: -; CDR3 protein: ASSEFEDSRDTQY
J gene: TRBJ2-5; V gene: TRBV4-1; D gene: TRBD2; CDR3 protein: ASSQDVSWRGGRPETQY
J gene: TRBJ2-2; V gene: TRBV20-1; D gene: TRBD2; CDR3 protein: SARAGGRAGELF
J gene: TRBJ1-1; V gene: TRBV20-1; D gene: -; CDR3 protein: SAKGGTMNTEAF
J gene: TRBJ1-1; V gene: TRBV11-2; D gene: -; CDR3 protein: ASRLVGGNTEAF
J gene: TRBJ1-1; V gene: TRBV5-4; D gene: -; CDR3 protein: ASSRLVESEAF
J gene: TRBJ2-3; V gene: TRBV11-2; D gene: TRBD2; CDR3 protein: ASRAPGLAGGQGDTQY
J gene: TRBJ2-1; V gene: TRBV19; D gene: -; CDR3 protein: ASSIDLTTVWQF
J gene: TRBJ1-3; V gene: TRBV28; D gene: TRBD1; CDR3 protein: ASRRQGAEGNTIY
J gene: TRBJ1-6; V gene: TRBV4-1; D gene: -; CDR3 protein: ASSQVIYYPEVGQISPLH
J gene: TRBJ1-6; V gene: TRBV2; D gene: TRBD1; CDR3 protein: ASSERGQGYSPLH
J gene: TRBJ2-1; V gene: TRBV9; D gene: -; CDR3 protein: ASSVAGGNWVFGEQF
J gene: TRBJ2-4; V gene: TRBV20-1; D gene: -; CDR3 protein: SARYPDQRGLAKNIQY
J gene: TRBJ1-4; V gene: TRBV18; D gene: -; CDR3 protein: ASSPPGTRNEKLF
J gene: TRBJ2-5; V gene: TRBV4-1; D gene: -; CDR3 protein: ASSQAVGETQY
J gene: TRBJ2-5; V gene: TRBV28; D gene: -; CDR3 protein: ASRTTGEPETQY
J gene: TRBJ1-1; V gene: TRBV27; D gene: -; CDR3 protein: ASSLFFGGRGTEAF
J gene: TRBJ2-6; V gene: TRBV5-6; D gene: TRBD2; CDR3 protein: ASSFNPGTRGYWANVLT
J gene: TRBJ1-5; V gene: TRBV12-3/TRBV12-4; D gene: -; CDR3 protein: ASSADIPGQPQH
J gene: TRBJ2-7; V gene: TRBV20-1; D gene: -; CDR3 protein: SATPSASEQY
J gene: TRBJ1-2; V gene: TRBV19; D gene: TRBD1; CDR3 protein: ANSIPGQGNYGYT